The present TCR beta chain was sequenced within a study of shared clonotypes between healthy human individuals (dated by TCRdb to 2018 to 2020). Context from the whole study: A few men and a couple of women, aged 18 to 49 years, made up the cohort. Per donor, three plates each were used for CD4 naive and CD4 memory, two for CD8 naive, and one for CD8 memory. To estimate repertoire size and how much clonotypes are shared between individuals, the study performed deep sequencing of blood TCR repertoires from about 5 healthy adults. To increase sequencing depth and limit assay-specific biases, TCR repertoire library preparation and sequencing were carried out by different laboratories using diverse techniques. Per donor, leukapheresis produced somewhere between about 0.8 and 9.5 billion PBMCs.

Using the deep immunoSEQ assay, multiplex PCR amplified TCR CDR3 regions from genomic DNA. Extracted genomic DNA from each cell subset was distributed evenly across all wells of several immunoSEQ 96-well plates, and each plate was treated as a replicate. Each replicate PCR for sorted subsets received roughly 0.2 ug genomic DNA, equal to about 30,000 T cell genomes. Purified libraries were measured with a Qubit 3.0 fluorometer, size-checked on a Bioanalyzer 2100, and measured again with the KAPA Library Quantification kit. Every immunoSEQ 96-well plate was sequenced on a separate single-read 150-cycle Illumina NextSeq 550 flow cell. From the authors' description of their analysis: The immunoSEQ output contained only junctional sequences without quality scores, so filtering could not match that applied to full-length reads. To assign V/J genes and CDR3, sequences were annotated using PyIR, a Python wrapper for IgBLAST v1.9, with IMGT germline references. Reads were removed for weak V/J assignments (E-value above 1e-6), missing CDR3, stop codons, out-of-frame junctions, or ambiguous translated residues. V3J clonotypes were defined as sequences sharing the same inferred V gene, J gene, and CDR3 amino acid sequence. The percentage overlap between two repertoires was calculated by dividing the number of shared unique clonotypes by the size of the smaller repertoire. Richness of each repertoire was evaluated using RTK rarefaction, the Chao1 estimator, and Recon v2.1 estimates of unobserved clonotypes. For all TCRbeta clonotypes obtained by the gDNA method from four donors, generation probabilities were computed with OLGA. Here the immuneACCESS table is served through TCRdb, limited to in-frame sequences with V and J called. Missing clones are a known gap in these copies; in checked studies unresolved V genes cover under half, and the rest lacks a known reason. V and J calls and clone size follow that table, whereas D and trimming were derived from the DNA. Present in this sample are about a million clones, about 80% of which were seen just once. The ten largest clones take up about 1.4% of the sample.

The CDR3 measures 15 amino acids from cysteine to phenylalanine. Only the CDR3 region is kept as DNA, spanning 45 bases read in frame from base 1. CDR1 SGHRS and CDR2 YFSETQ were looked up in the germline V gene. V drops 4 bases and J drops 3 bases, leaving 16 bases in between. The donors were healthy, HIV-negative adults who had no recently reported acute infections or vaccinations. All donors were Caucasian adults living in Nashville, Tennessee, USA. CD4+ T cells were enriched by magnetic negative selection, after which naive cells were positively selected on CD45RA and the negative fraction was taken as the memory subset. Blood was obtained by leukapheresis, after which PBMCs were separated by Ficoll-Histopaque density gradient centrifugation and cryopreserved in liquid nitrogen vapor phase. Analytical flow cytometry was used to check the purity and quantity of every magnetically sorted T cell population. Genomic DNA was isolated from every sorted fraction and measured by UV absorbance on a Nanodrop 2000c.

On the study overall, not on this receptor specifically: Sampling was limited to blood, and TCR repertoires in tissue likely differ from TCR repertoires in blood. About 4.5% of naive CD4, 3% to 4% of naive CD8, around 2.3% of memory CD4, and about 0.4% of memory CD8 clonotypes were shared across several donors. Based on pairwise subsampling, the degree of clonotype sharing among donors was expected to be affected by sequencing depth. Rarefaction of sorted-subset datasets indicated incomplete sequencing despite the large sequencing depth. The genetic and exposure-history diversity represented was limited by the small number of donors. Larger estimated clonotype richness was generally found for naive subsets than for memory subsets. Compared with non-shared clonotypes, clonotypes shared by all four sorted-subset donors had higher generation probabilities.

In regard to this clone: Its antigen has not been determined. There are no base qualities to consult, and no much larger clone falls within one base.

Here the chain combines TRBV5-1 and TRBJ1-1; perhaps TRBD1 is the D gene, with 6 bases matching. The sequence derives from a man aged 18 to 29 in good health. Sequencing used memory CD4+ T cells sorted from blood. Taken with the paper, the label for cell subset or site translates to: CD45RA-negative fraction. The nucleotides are TGCGCCAGCAGCGGGGGGCGGGGTATGGACACTGAAGCTTTCTTT. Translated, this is CASSGGRGMDTEAFF.